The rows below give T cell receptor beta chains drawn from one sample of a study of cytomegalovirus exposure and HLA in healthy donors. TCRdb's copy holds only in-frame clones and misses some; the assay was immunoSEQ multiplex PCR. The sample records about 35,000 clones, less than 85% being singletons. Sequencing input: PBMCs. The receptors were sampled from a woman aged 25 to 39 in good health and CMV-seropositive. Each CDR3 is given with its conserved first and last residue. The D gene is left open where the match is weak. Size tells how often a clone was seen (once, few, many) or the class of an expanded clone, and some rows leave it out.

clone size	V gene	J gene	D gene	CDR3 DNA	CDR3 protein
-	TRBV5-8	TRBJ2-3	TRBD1	TGTGCCAGCAGCCTGGGGACAGGGCAGAGAGATACGCAGTATTTT	CASSLGTGQRDTQYF
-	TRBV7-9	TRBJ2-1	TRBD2	TGTGCCAGCAGCGCACTAGCGGGAGGGCCAATCTCTAATGAGCAGTTCTTC	CASSALAGGPISNEQFF
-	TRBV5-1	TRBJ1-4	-	TGCGCCAGCAGCTTGGGACAGGCTAATGAAAAACTGTTTTTT	CASSLGQANEKLFF
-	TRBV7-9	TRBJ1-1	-	TGTGCCAGCAGCCAGACTATGAACACTGAAGCTTTCTTT	CASSQTMNTEAFF
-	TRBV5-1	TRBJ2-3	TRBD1	TGCGCCAGCAGGACGACAGGGGGTTCGATCCACACAGATACGCAGTATTTT	CASRTTGGSIHTDTQYF
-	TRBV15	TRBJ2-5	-	TGTGCCACCAGCAGAGGGGGAGAAGAGACCCAGTACTTC	CATSRGGEETQYF
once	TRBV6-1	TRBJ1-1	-	TGTGCCAGCAGTGAATCGGGGGTCGCTGAAGCTTTCTTT	CASSESGVAEAFF
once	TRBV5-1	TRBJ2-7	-	TGCGCCAGCAGCTTGGGACTAGAATACGAGCAGTACTTC	CASSLGLEYEQYF
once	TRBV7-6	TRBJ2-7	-	TGTGCCAGCAGCTTTGGTGACAGGACTTACGAGCAGTACTTC	CASSFGDRTYEQYF
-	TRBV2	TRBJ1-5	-	TGTGCCAGCAGTGAATATCAGGGGCCGGTTCAGCCCCAGCATTTT	CASSEYQGPVQPQHF
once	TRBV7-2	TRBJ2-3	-	TGTGCCAGCAGCTCCCCTTGGGGCGGCACAGATACGCAGTATTTT	CASSSPWGGTDTQYF
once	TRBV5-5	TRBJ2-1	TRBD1	TGTGCCAGCAGCTTGTTTGGACAGGGGTACAATGAGCAGTTCTTC	CASSLFGQGYNEQFF
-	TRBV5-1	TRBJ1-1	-	TGCGCCAGCAGGGAGACGCAGAACACTGAAGCTTTCTTT	CASRETQNTEAFF
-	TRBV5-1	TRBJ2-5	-	TGCGCCAGCAGCTGGACTCAAGAGACCCAGTACTTC	CASSWTQETQYF
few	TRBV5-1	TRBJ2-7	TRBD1	TGCGCCAGCAGCTCATCGAGACAGGGCGAGCAGTACTTC	CASSSSRQGEQYF